This T cell receptor beta chain stems from a study of naive and memory T cell subsets (dated by TCRdb to about 2017). Looking at the study overall: The study applied an open-source, UMI-based TCR alpha and beta sequencing pipeline to sorted naive and memory peripheral blood T cell subsets. Complete agreement was observed between the functional CMV T cell responses and the IgG serology results. RNA was DNase-treated and reverse transcribed with TCR constant-region primers, mostly using SuperScript III. The full study reports these points: The repertoire findings for the naive and memory subsets could not be validated against a ground truth because none was available. A few larger clonotypes were present in naive repertoires, particularly the CD8 repertoires, and these clonotypes were possibly memory cells re-expressing CD45RA. RNA-based TCR counts may be affected by expression changes linked to T cell activation and differentiation. Gini index rose and Shannon and inverse Simpson diversity fell from naive through CM, EM and EMRA in both CD4 and CD8 cells. TCR abundance followed a power law with an exponent that was different for naive and memory subsets but consistent across the three individuals. Each clonotype was defined as a single alpha or beta chain sequence rather than as a paired alpha/beta receptor. Following error correction, more than 95% of naive TCR sequences occurred only once, which made naive abundance distributions much steeper than those of memory subsets.

CDR1 is given as MNHEY and CDR2 as SVGAGI, both from the germline V gene. Cut back by 2 bases and 6 bases, the V and J ends lie 18 bases apart. The CDR3 starts with the cysteine, ends with the phenylalanine, and has 16 residues. Only the CDR3 DNA is retained, 48 bases long and in frame from the first base. TCR alpha and beta chain libraries were amplified separately from the second PCR step onward. Donor CMV status was determined by IFNgamma production from CD4+ T cells after overnight stimulation of fresh PBMCs with CMV viral lysate. Miltenyi beads were used first to positively select CD4 T cells, and CD8 T cells were then positively selected from the CD4-negative fraction. Cells stained for CD3, CD4, CD8, CD45RA, CD27 and a live/dead dye were sorted on a BD Aria II into four subsets by CD45RA and CD27. Blood came from three healthy volunteers, each fractionated into CD4 and CD8 T cells and then into four differentiation subsets. Roughly 120 ml of peripheral blood was taken from each donor, and PBMC were separated by density-gradient centrifugation on Ficoll-Paque PLUS. After sorting, cells were lysed in RLT buffer, RNA was extracted using a Qiagen RNeasy kit, and the extracted RNA was stored at -80 degrees C.

Libraries were built with UMI-ligation and nested PCR. The beta constant-region primer consisted of an equimolar mixture of two oligonucleotides that together covered TRBC1 and TRBC2. T4 RNA ligase 1 ligated a single-stranded oligonucleotide carrying the SP2 primer and a 12-nucleotide UMI to the cDNA 3' end. The ligated cDNA went through four rounds of PCR with nested alpha and beta constant-region primers together with the SP2 primer. The ligation reaction was incubated at 16°C for roughly 19-25 hours. To avoid over-amplification, PCR2 was usually performed as a SYBR Green qPCR and halted once a predetermined threshold was reached. Agencourt AMPure XP magnetic beads were used for all purifications after the first. Libraries were quantified by Qubit and checked on a TapeStation, where a main peak was expected near 650 bp. Pooled libraries were sequenced on an Illumina MiSeq with v2 2x251 paired-end kits, typically giving about 0.9-2.1 million reads per sample. Libraries were pooled at around 4 nM per sample, and about 4.5-7% PhiX was added to improve cluster recognition. The paper's processing steps were these. Using tag matching that tolerated one base-pair mismatch, Decombinator assigned V and J genes to FASTQ reads that had been processed by Demultiplexor. By using UMIs, Collapsinator corrected both sequencing errors and the frequency errors caused by PCR heterogeneity. TCRs were translated and CDR3s were extracted from the conserved cysteine to the FGXG phenylalanine by CDR3Translator, with non-productive sequences being flagged. Gini, Shannon entropy and inverse Simpson indices were calculated on repertoires that had been subsampled to equal numbers of UMI-defined TCRs. Within the linear range, a power law was fitted to clonotype abundance distributions using maximum likelihood. On one naive CD8 sample, the pipeline and MIGEC gave similar UMI counts, unique TCR numbers and clonal distributions. In one analysis, naive TCRs that were also found in any memory subset of the same donor were excluded from the naive repertoire. Repertoires were searched for roughly 7,300 CMV-associated CDR3 sequences compiled from VDJdb and a published dataset. Using fastp at Q25 and MiXCR, TCRdb reprocessed the public reads and kept productive beta chains. Each entry merges the rows of one CDR3 protein and shows their most common DNA and genes. These V and J calls rely on TCRdb rather than the paper's analysis. The sample table records 120,000 to 150,000 distinct CDR3 sequences; approximately 15% of these occur just once. The ten biggest clones cover about 0.14% of the sample.

With regard to this clonotype: No cognate antigen has been identified for it. Nothing much larger sits one base from this clone, and base qualities are not available.

The rearrangement joined TRBV6-5 to TRBJ2-3, with the D call perhaps TRBD1 or TRBD2, as 6 bases match in each case. This clonotype was obtained from a human donor in good health. Sequencing input: naive CD4+ T cells from blood. The cell subset or site label on this specimen signifies: naive T cells, CD45RA high CD27+. Here the CDR3 is given as CASSYTSPIRGDTQYF. The DNA sequence is given as TGTGCCAGCAGTTACACTAGCCCTATAAGGGGGGATACGCAGTATTTT.